The 15 T cell receptor beta chains reported below all come from one sample, sequenced in a study of cytomegalovirus exposure and HLA in healthy donors. The primer mix had 60 Vbeta and 13 Jbeta primers. Sequencing was performed with immunoSEQ multiplex PCR; in TCRdb, only in-frame clones are kept and a portion is missing. The sample lists 69,000 or so clones; 60% to 85% were seen once. The sample was PBMCs. The receptor set was obtained from a man between 18 and 35 years old in good health and CMV-seronegative.

This clone occurred once. This chain joins TRBV11-2 and TRBJ2-5, with a tentative D call TRBD2 (5 bases). Germline V gives CDR1 SGHAT, CDR2 FQNNGV. The V end was cut by 5 bases, the J end by 2 bases, with 12 bases between. This CDR3 contains 14 residues. In DNA, the CDR3 is TGTGCCAGCAGCATGGACTGGGGACAAGAGACCCAGTACTTC. This codes for CASSMDWGQETQYF.

The chain uses TRBV7-3 and TRBJ2-1, with 7 bases aligning to TRBD1. From germline, CDR1 is SGHTA and CDR2 FQGTGA. The ends lost 5 bases at V and 4 bases at J; junction bases unmatched: 8. The CDR3 length is 15 residues. The CDR3 here is CASSTAGGHYNEQFF. CDR3 nucleotides: TGTGCCAGCAGCACCGCAGGGGGTCATTACAATGAGCAGTTCTTC. Supplemented by reference TRBV7-3 and TRBJ2-1, the full variable domain reads GAGVSQTPSNKVTEKGKYVELRCDPISGHTALYWYRQSLGQGPEFLIYFQGTGAADDSGLPNDRFFAVRPEGSVSTLKIQRTERGDSAVYLCASSTAGGHYNEQFFGPGTRLTVL.

This clone was found a few times. J is TRBJ2-1 and V is TRBV18; 7 positions agree with TRBD1. Germline loops: CDR1 KGHSH, CDR2 LQKENI. The CDR3 is made up of 15 amino acids. V shed 4 bases and J 5 bases; nucleotides not matched to a gene: 8. CDR3 coding DNA: TGTGCCAGCTCACTTAATAGACAGGGCGACAATGAGCAGTTCTTC. Translating it yields CASSLNRQGDNEQFF.

The chain couples TRBV4-2 to TRBJ1-1, with 11 nucleotides matching TRBD1. The J segment lost 0 bases and the V segment lost 4 bases, leaving 4 bases of the junction unmatched. CDR1 is LGHNA, CDR2 YNFKEQ, per germline. The CDR3 totals 16 residues. The CDR3 DNA reads as TGTGCCAGCAGCCGGGACAGGGGGGGGATGAACACTGAAGCTTTCTTT. This codes for CASSRDRGGMNTEAFF.

The chain has TRBV16 and TRBJ1-6; perhaps TRBD1 as D (5 bases). V lost 0 bases to trimming and J lost 9 bases, with 9 bases between them. Germline CDR1 reads KGHSY; CDR2 reads FQNENV. The CDR3 is 14 amino acids. For the CDR3, the DNA is TGTGCCAGCAGCCAATCGGTGGGGGGTTCACCCCTCCACTTT. Its protein is CASSQSVGGSPLHF.

A few counts support this clone. V gene TRBV5-6 combines with J gene TRBJ2-7; 8 bases are shared with TRBD1. Germline lookup yields CDR1 SGHDT and CDR2 YYEEEE. The CDR3 contains 16 residues. Trimming at V came to 6 bases and at J to 4 bases, leaving 15 bases not matched to a gene. CDR3 protein: CASTFLGQGASYEQYF. The DNA for the CDR3 is TGTGCCAGCACCTTCCTCGGACAGGGAGCTTCTTACGAGCAGTACTTC.

This clone was detected once. The chain employs TRBV6-6 and TRBJ1-4, with D perhaps TRBD1 (5 bases). The CDR3 totals 15 residues. V gave up 7 bases and J gave up 10 bases, with 22 bases separating them. Germline V lookup: CDR1 MNHNY, CDR2 SVGAGI (reference sequence). The CDR3: CASTGGDGREGKLFF. The CDR3 DNA follows: TGTGCCAGCACTGGGGGTGACGGCAGGGAGGGAAAACTGTTTTTT.

The chain joins TRBV11-3 to TRBJ2-5, with D hard to call. The germline CDR1 and CDR2 sequences are SGHNT and YENEEA. This CDR3 spans 15 amino acids. V lost 0 bases and J lost 1, with 9 bases in between. Here the CDR3 reads CASSLDGGSQETQYF. The CDR3 nucleotides read TGTGCCAGCAGCTTAGATGGCGGATCCCAAGAGACCCAGTACTTC.

J is TRBJ2-7 and V is TRBV27; 9 positions match TRBD1. This CDR3 is 13 amino acids long. Germline CDR1 MNHEY, CDR2 SMNVEV (reference sequence). With 5 bases clipped from V and 7 bases from J, the junction kept 6 bases outside the gene matches. The DNA for the CDR3 is TGTGCCAGCAGTCTCACAGGGGGCAGGGAGCAGTACTTC. Translating gives CASSLTGGREQYF.

V gene TRBV5-8 combines with J gene TRBJ1-1; D may be TRBD1 (6 bases). This CDR3 region has 13 residues. The V gene's germline CDR1 is SGHTS and CDR2 YDEGEE. The V and J ends lost 3 bases and 1 base respectively, with 7 bases between them. This CDR3 reads CASSYRANTEAFF. The CDR3 coding sequence is TGTGCCAGCAGCTACAGGGCGAACACTGAAGCTTTCTTT.

This clone appeared once. The gene calls are TRBV28 and TRBJ1-1; 8 nucleotides align to TRBD1. Trimming took 4 bases from V and 5 from J; bases not matched to a gene: 9. The germline gives CDR1 MDHEN, CDR2 SYDVKM. The length of the CDR3 is 15 residues. The CDR3 spells CASSSPQGAGTEAFF. The CDR3 DNA follows: TGTGCCAGCAGTTCACCCCAGGGGGCGGGTACTGAAGCTTTCTTT.

The gene calls are TRBV11-2 and TRBJ2-7; 8 nucleotides line up with TRBD1. Per germline, CDR1 SGHAT and CDR2 FQNNGV. The CDR3 spans 13 residues. Trimming took 3 bases from V and 4 from J; bases not matched to a gene: 2. CDR3 nucleotide sequence: TGTGCCAGCAGCTTGGACAGGGCTTACGAGCAGTACGTC. This codes for CASSLDRAYEQYV.

Comments on this clone: The junction departs from the called germline gene at one end, perhaps through a read error. This sample also contains other DNA sequences that code for the same CDR3. This chain links TRBV5-4 with TRBJ1-6, with 7 bases aligning to TRBD1. This CDR3 contains 16 residues. Germline V gene lookup returns CDR1 SGHNT and CDR2 YYREEE (reference sequence). Written as DNA, the CDR3 is TGTGCCAGCAGCACTGAGGGACAGCGTAGTAATTCCCCCCTCCACTTT. Translated: CASSTEGQRSNSPLHF.

This clone is a singleton in its sample. This rearrangement joins TRBV10-3 to TRBJ1-1; D unclear. Between the trimmed V and J ends, which lost 0 bases and 0 bases, there was a span of 8 bases. Germline assignment: CDR1 ENHRY and CDR2 SYGVKD. The CDR3 covers 15 residues. This CDR3 is CAISESWRMNTEAFF. The CDR3 nucleotides are TGTGCCATCAGTGAGTCGTGGCGGATGAACACTGAAGCTTTCTTT.

This clone is a singleton in its sample. CDR3 sequence reads: CASSHGLAGGSGANVLTF. CDR3 coding DNA: TGTGCCAGCAGCCACGGACTAGCGGGGGGCTCTGGGGCCAACGTCCTGACTTTC. This chain joins TRBV11-1 and TRBJ2-6, with TRBD2 matching over 14 bases. Germline V gene sequence: CDR1 SGHAT, CDR2 FQDESV (reference sequence). The CDR3 is made up of 18 amino acids. V lost 5 bases to trimming and J lost 0 bases; unmatched junction nucleotides: 3.